The clone carrying this TCR beta chain has a single count. This specimen comes from a study of T cells in Graves' hyperthyroidism and ophthalmopathy. The CDR3 consists of 11 residues. CDR1 is LNHDA and CDR2 is SQIVND in the germline V gene (reference sequence). The V end lost 5 bases, the J end lost 15 bases, and 14 bases lay between the germline ends. There were TCR beta CDR3 regions amplified from RNA transcripts. The TCR CDR3 was amplified in a first-round RT-PCR using the HTBI primer set. Each CDR3 protein is one row after TCRdb ran MiXCR on the multiplex PCR reads. The table records 500,000 to 650,000 distinct CDR3 sequences, around 13% of them present only once.

Sequencing used blood. The chain couples TRBV19 to TRBJ2-1, with D perhaps TRBD1 (5 bases). The receptor was isolated from a woman in her 50s with Graves' ophthalmopathy. The CDR3 here is CASSLYPGPFF. The CDR3 DNA reads TGTGCCAGTAGTTTATACCCAGGGCCGTTCTTC.